This TCR beta chain was profiled in a study of post-analysis software for immune sequencing data. At the level of the study: As for disease course, relapsing-remitting, secondary progressive and progressive-relapsing multiple sclerosis were all included.

TCR beta libraries were prepared from cDNA with unique molecular identifiers. The authors obtained 500,000 or so cDNA molecules from roughly 1.1 to 9.2 million T cells. MiXCR, run by TCRdb on the PCR reads, gives a single entry per CDR3 protein. The table records 820,000 or so distinct CDR3 sequences, around 53% of them present only once. As regards this clonotype: Its antigen is as yet unknown.

Whole-study results and caveats: With TRBV5-6, TRBV5-1 and TRBV20-1 included, roughly five TRBV segments were more frequent in patients than in controls. Relative to controls, patients with multiple sclerosis showed significantly lower normalized Chao1 diversity.

The V and J ends lost 3 bases and 1 base, in that order; junction bases with no gene match: 4. Germline V gives CDR1 DFQATT, CDR2 SNEGSKA (reference sequence). There are 14 residues in the CDR3. The rearrangement links TRBV20-1 to TRBJ2-3; 7 bases fit TRBD2. The sample was blood. This TCR came from a girl between 5 and 17 years old with multiple sclerosis. The CDR3 reads CSASPSGGTDTQYF. The DNA of the CDR3 is TGCAGTGCTAGCCCCAGCGGGGGCACAGATACGCAGTATTTT.